This entry lists 5 T cell receptor beta chains sequenced from one sample in a study of T cell responses to AZD1222 COVID-19 vaccine. Only in-frame clones appear in the TCRdb table, and some are missing; sequencing was by immunoSEQ multiplex PCR. This table holds 150,000 or so clones. The sample consisted of peripheral blood. These receptors were taken from an adult in good health.

The chain is built from TRBV3-1 (or the pseudogene TRBV3-2) and TRBJ2-3, with 9 bases aligning to TRBD2. This CDR3 is built from 15 residues. Trimming removed 4 bases from V and 2 bases from J; junction bases left unmatched: 4. Germline CDR1 is LGHDT and CDR2 is YNNKEL (reference sequence). The CDR3 DNA sequence: TGTGCCAGCAGCCTAGCGGGGGCGTTCACAGATACGCAGTATTTT. Translation gives CASSLAGAFTDTQYF.

This chain uses TRBV5-1 with TRBJ1-2, with 9 bases that match TRBD1. The CDR3 covers 15 residues. Germline-derived CDR1 and CDR2 are SGHRS and YFSETQ. V shed 4 bases, J shed 0 bases, and the junction held 4 bases outside the gene matches. The CDR3 DNA reads TGCGCCAGCAGCCCCCGACAGGGGGCTAACTATGGCTACACCTTC. This translates into CASSPRQGANYGYTF.

CDR3 amino acids: CASIGANTNTGELFF. For the CDR3, the DNA is TGTGCCAGCATTGGAGCTAATACGAACACCGGGGAGCTGTTTTTT. V and J are TRBV2 and TRBJ2-2, with no clear D. The CDR3 has 15 amino acids. The V and J ends lost 7 bases and 0 bases respectively, with 12 bases between them. In germline, CDR1 is SNHLY, CDR2 FYNNEI.

The chain carries TRBV27 and TRBJ2-1, with TRBD1 matching 7 bases. Germline assignment: CDR1 MNHEY and CDR2 SMNVEV (reference sequence). The CDR3 loop spans 12 amino acids. Trimming took 5 bases from V and 10 from J; bases not matched to a gene: 5. As DNA, the CDR3 is TGTGCCAGCAGTACAGGGGTTGCAGAGCAGTTCTTC. Protein sequence: CASSTGVAEQFF.

The chain employs TRBV28 and TRBJ2-7; TRBD2 is a possible D gene (5 bases). Germline CDR1 reads MDHEN; CDR2 reads SYDVKM. The CDR3 is made up of 13 amino acids. The V end lost 6 bases, the J end lost 4 bases, and 13 bases lay between the germline ends. CDR3: CASSIPSGYEQYF. CDR3 sequence (DNA): TGTGCCAGCAGCATACCCTCGGGATACGAGCAGTACTTC.